These T cell receptor beta chains were read from a single sample in a study of blood T cell repertoires in COVID-19. Some clones are missing from TCRdb's copy, which holds only in-frame ones; the method was immunoSEQ multiplex PCR. The sample lists tens of thousands of clones, around 80% seen once, with over 30% in the top ten. The sample consisted of peripheral blood. Receptors originate from a human donor in a cohort sampled during active COVID-19. Each CDR3 is given with its conserved first and last residue. The D gene is left open where the match is weak. Where a row states a size, it is once, few, many or the class of an expanded clone; other rows omit it.

abundance	v_gene	d_gene	j_gene	CDR3nt	CDR3aa
NA	TRBV10-3	TRBD2	TRBJ2-1	TGTGCCATCAGTGAGACTAGCGGGAGTAGTAATGAGCAGTTCTTC	CAISETSGSSNEQFF
once	TRBV12-3/TRBV12-4	NA	TRBJ1-3	TGTGCCAGCAGCCTAGGGGTTGGGGCCGTCATATATTTT	CASSLGVGAVIYF
NA	TRBV6-5	NA	TRBJ1-6	TGTGCCAGCAGCTCCCTTGGACAGCGAAATTCACCCCTCCACTTT	CASSSLGQRNSPLHF
medium-sized	TRBV4-2	TRBD2	TRBJ2-7	TGTGCCAGCAGCCAAGGAATAGCGGGGTCCTACGAGCAGTACTTC	CASSQGIAGSYEQYF
NA	TRBV27	TRBD1	TRBJ2-7	TGTGCCAGCAGGGGGACAGGGGTACACGAGCAGTACTTC	CASRGTGVHEQYF
NA	TRBV29-1	TRBD1	TRBJ1-1	TGCAGCGGGAAGACTAACACAGGGGGGACTGAAGCTTTCTTT	CSGKTNTGGTEAFF
NA	TRBV6-5	NA	TRBJ1-6	TGTGCCAGCACAGGGAATTCACCCCTCCACTTT	CASTGNSPLHF
NA	TRBV6-5	TRBD1	TRBJ2-7	TGTGCCAGCAGCCCCGGGACAGGGGGGACCTACGAGCAGTACTTC	CASSPGTGGTYEQYF
few	TRBV6-5	NA	TRBJ1-1	TGTGCCAGCAGTTATAGGGGCGGGAACACTGAAGCTTTCTTT	CASSYRGGNTEAFF
NA	TRBV9	NA	TRBJ1-2	TGTGCCAGCAGCGTAGCTGGCTCGCCCACCTTC	CASSVAGSPTF
NA	TRBV7-9	NA	TRBJ2-1	TGTGCCAGCAGCCGTAATGAGCAGTTCTTC	CASSRNEQFF
NA	TRBV30	NA	TRBJ1-4	TGTGCCTGGAGTGTAGGCCAGGGGAGTCGAAAACTGTTTTTT	CAWSVGQGSRKLFF
NA	TRBV25-1	TRBD1	TRBJ1-2	TGTGCCAGCAGCGAGACAGGGAGTCATGGCTACACCTTC	CASSETGSHGYTF
NA	TRBV7-3	TRBD2	TRBJ2-5	TGTGCCAGCAGCTCACTAGCGGGAGTTGAGACCCAGTACTTC	CASSSLAGVETQYF
NA	TRBV6-2/TRBV6-3	NA	TRBJ1-1	TGTGCCAGCAGTTACCGGTTGGACACTGAAGCTTTCTTT	CASSYRLDTEAFF
medium-sized	TRBV5-1	TRBD2	TRBJ2-1	TGCGCCAGCAGCTTTGGGAGCGGGAGTAGCAATGAGCAGTTCTTC	CASSFGSGSSNEQFF
NA	TRBV30	TRBD1	TRBJ1-1	TGTGCCTGGAAAAACAGGGGGCGGACTGAAGCTTTCTTT	CAWKNRGRTEAFF
NA	TRBV4-1	TRBD2	TRBJ2-3	TGCGCCAGCAGCCCATGGCTAGCGGGAAATCATACGCAGTATTTT	CASSPWLAGNHTQYF
NA	TRBV10-3	NA	TRBJ2-7	TGTGCCATCAGTGAGTCGGAGGGGGCTTACGAGCAGTACTTC	CAISESEGAYEQYF
NA	TRBV15	TRBD1	TRBJ2-2	TGTGCCACCAGCAGAGACAGGGGGCCAAACACCGGGGAGCTGTTTTTT	CATSRDRGPNTGELFF
NA	TRBV11-2	TRBD2	TRBJ2-1	TGTGCCAGCAGCTTAGCTCCTAGCGGGAAACTCTACAATGAGCAGTTCTTC	CASSLAPSGKLYNEQFF
NA	TRBV5-6	TRBD2	TRBJ2-1	TGTGCCAGCAGCACCGTAGCGGGAGCCTACAATGAGCAGTTCTTC	CASSTVAGAYNEQFF
NA	TRBV28	NA	TRBJ2-3	TGTGCCATCCGACCCCGCGGAGGGGTAGGAGATACGCAGTATTTT	CAIRPRGGVGDTQYF
NA	TRBV5-6	NA	TRBJ1-6	TGTGCCAGCAGCTACTCGGACAGATCGGATTCACCCCTCCACTTT	CASSYSDRSDSPLHF
NA	TRBV11-3	TRBD1	TRBJ1-1	TGTGCCAGCAGCTTCGAATCCACAGGGGACACTGAAGCTTTCTTT	CASSFESTGDTEAFF
NA	TRBV5-1	TRBD1	TRBJ1-6	TGCGCCAGCTGTCCAGGGGGCCATAATTCACCCCTCCACTTT	CASCPGGHNSPLHF
NA	TRBV15	TRBD2	TRBJ2-7	TGTGCCACCAGCAGAGCCCCAGCGGGAGGCCCCTACGAGCAGTACTTC	CATSRAPAGGPYEQYF
NA	TRBV10-3	TRBD1	TRBJ1-2	TGTGCCATCAGTGACGACAGGGGCAGTGGCTACACCTTC	CAISDDRGSGYTF
NA	TRBV2	NA	TRBJ1-4	TGTGCCAGCTCGTGGGGGCCCTCTAATGAAAAACTGTTTTTT	CASSWGPSNEKLFF
NA	TRBV6-5	TRBD2	TRBJ2-7	TGTGCCAGCAGTTTACTAGCGGGAGGCTACGAGCAGTACTTC	CASSLLAGGYEQYF
NA	TRBV4-3	TRBD1	TRBJ2-2	TGCGCCAGCAGCCGCCAGGGGGTAGCGAGAAACACCGGGGAGCTGTTTTTT	CASSRQGVARNTGELFF
NA	TRBV5-6	TRBD1	TRBJ1-1	TGTGCCAGCAGCTTGATAGGGGGCGCGGAGGCTTTCTTT	CASSLIGGAEAFF
NA	TRBV9	NA	TRBJ2-5	TGTGCCAGCAGCGTAGTGGGGCGGCAGGGGCGAGAGACCCAGTACTTC	CASSVVGRQGRETQYF
NA	TRBV4-1	NA	TRBJ1-3	TGCGCCAGCAGCCAAGAAGTGGGGGGGGGAGGAAACACCATATATTTT	CASSQEVGGGGNTIYF
NA	TRBV7-2	TRBD1	TRBJ2-2	TGTGCCAGCAGCTTAATGGGACAGGGAATTGTCGGGGAGCTGTTTTTT	CASSLMGQGIVGELFF
few	TRBV16	NA	TRBJ1-2	TGTGCCAGCAGCCAATCGCAGGCCGGCCACTATGGCTACACCTTC	CASSQSQAGHYGYTF
NA	TRBV6-5	TRBD2	TRBJ2-7	TGTGCCAGCAGTTACTGGAGCGGGGGTGGCGAGCAGTACTTC	CASSYWSGGGEQYF
NA	TRBV10-2	TRBD2	TRBJ2-7	TGCGCCAGCAGGGGACTAGCGGGAGGGCCCGAGCAGTACTTC	CASRGLAGGPEQYF
NA	TRBV6-5	TRBD1	TRBJ2-2	TGTGCCACCCAGGGGGCCTTGAACACCGGGGAGCTGTTTTTT	CATQGALNTGELFF
NA	TRBV7-9	TRBD2	TRBJ2-2	TGTGCCAGCAGCCCAGCCGGGGGGAAACCCGGGGAGCTGTTTTTT	CASSPAGGKPGELFF
NA	TRBV19	NA	TRBJ2-7	TGTGCCAGTAGTATCGGGGGAGGATACGAGCAGTACTTC	CASSIGGGYEQYF
NA	TRBV12-3/TRBV12-4	NA	TRBJ1-2	TGTGCCAGCAGGCCTGAGACGGGGTTCGGCTACACCTTC	CASRPETGFGYTF